Listed below are T cell receptor beta chains from one sample, sequenced in a study of blood T cell repertoires in COVID-19. The assay was immunoSEQ multiplex PCR, and TCRdb's table has in-frame clones only and misses some. The repertoire holds around 50,000 clones, with about 83% as singletons. The specimen sequenced was peripheral blood. These receptors all stem from a woman in her sixties or seventies with COVID-19, enrolled during active disease. Each CDR3 is given without its conserved first and last residue.

j_gene: TRBJ2-1
v_gene: TRBV5-1
CDR3aa: ASSLATSGPRVQF

j_gene: TRBJ2-1
v_gene: TRBV18
CDR3aa: ASSRGGRGYNEQF

j_gene: TRBJ1-6
v_gene: TRBV6-5
CDR3aa: ASSIGQGAGSPLH

j_gene: TRBJ1-5
v_gene: TRBV28
CDR3aa: ASSQTLSAQH

j_gene: TRBJ2-6
v_gene: TRBV7-9
CDR3aa: ASSSPGRANVLT

j_gene: TRBJ1-4
v_gene: TRBV5-1
CDR3aa: ASSEWDLRRGPNEKLF

j_gene: TRBJ1-6
v_gene: TRBV20-1
CDR3aa: SASETGGSPLH

j_gene: TRBJ2-2
v_gene: TRBV6-4
CDR3aa: ASSENLQTNTGELF

j_gene: TRBJ1-1
v_gene: TRBV9
CDR3aa: ASSVVGGARNTEAF

j_gene: TRBJ2-7
v_gene: TRBV30
CDR3aa: AWSVPDRAFYEQY

j_gene: TRBJ1-1
v_gene: TRBV10-2
CDR3aa: ASRDRGRATEAF

j_gene: TRBJ2-2
v_gene: TRBV2
CDR3aa: ASSGTLTGELF

j_gene: TRBJ2-5
v_gene: TRBV30
CDR3aa: AWTSKGLAPLGKTQY

j_gene: TRBJ2-1
v_gene: TRBV15
CDR3aa: ATSSRLAGYNEQF

j_gene: TRBJ1-1
v_gene: TRBV2
CDR3aa: ASRETGPNTEAF

j_gene: TRBJ1-1
v_gene: TRBV29-1
CDR3aa: SVGGVTGPTEAF

j_gene: TRBJ1-2
v_gene: TRBV28
CDR3aa: ASRLISPPGEGYT

j_gene: TRBJ2-1
v_gene: TRBV19
CDR3aa: ASSPDRGSYNEQF

j_gene: TRBJ1-6
v_gene: TRBV2
CDR3aa: ASTPWDRGGVNSPLH

j_gene: TRBJ2-3
v_gene: TRBV4-1
CDR3aa: ASSHTASGSLTDTQY

j_gene: TRBJ1-2
v_gene: TRBV6-6
CDR3aa: ASSWDSNYGYT

j_gene: TRBJ2-3
v_gene: TRBV24-1
CDR3aa: ATSDIGTSGSDTQY

j_gene: TRBJ1-2
v_gene: TRBV9
CDR3aa: ASEEITGADNYGYT

j_gene: TRBJ1-2
v_gene: TRBV5-4
CDR3aa: ASSPGQNYGYT

j_gene: TRBJ2-1
v_gene: TRBV24-1
CDR3aa: ATSDPSAGGNEQF

j_gene: TRBJ1-1
v_gene: TRBV6-5
CDR3aa: ASSYGTGASTTEAF

j_gene: TRBJ2-3
v_gene: TRBV6-2/TRBV6-3
CDR3aa: ASSYEPKAGGLDTQY

j_gene: TRBJ1-1
v_gene: TRBV4-1
CDR3aa: ASSQSGWGEIEAF

j_gene: TRBJ1-6
v_gene: TRBV9
CDR3aa: ASSVGPGENSPLH

j_gene: TRBJ1-4
v_gene: TRBV10-3
CDR3aa: ATGQGGEKLF

j_gene: TRBJ2-7
v_gene: TRBV29-1
CDR3aa: SVHTSGPLYEQY

j_gene: TRBJ2-7
v_gene: TRBV5-5
CDR3aa: ASSFGGLAGNEQY

j_gene: TRBJ2-4
v_gene: TRBV9
CDR3aa: ASSGRDRDPKNIQY

j_gene: TRBJ2-2
v_gene: TRBV11-3
CDR3aa: ASRSSGRGTGELF

j_gene: TRBJ1-2
v_gene: TRBV30
CDR3aa: AWTGHIDGYT

j_gene: TRBJ2-1
v_gene: TRBV19
CDR3aa: ASRQRGGGSGRSYNEQF

j_gene: TRBJ1-2
v_gene: TRBV28
CDR3aa: ASSLPGTANYGYT

j_gene: TRBJ1-4
v_gene: TRBV6-5
CDR3aa: ASKSGRNEKLF

j_gene: TRBJ2-2
v_gene: TRBV29-1
CDR3aa: SVDSQARGSGELF

j_gene: TRBJ2-7
v_gene: TRBV30
CDR3aa: AWSSSIGEQY

j_gene: TRBJ1-1
v_gene: TRBV12-3/TRBV12-4
CDR3aa: ASSPQGIGAF

j_gene: TRBJ2-7
v_gene: TRBV7-2
CDR3aa: ASSSSGVWDEQY

j_gene: TRBJ1-1
v_gene: TRBV5-4
CDR3aa: ASSPMTGRNTEAF

j_gene: TRBJ1-2
v_gene: TRBV4-1
CDR3aa: ASSQEPSLEGRYGYT

j_gene: TRBJ1-2
v_gene: TRBV18
CDR3aa: ASSLERRVLYGYT

j_gene: TRBJ1-6
v_gene: TRBV30
CDR3aa: AWSLTGATYNSPLH